These 24 T cell receptor beta chains were all obtained from the same sample, sequenced in a study of T-cell reconstitution after alpha-beta-depleted transplantation in children (dated by TCRdb to 2016 to 2017). Library preparation was by PCR. For sequencing, an Illumina HiSeq 2500 was employed. To normalize quantification of the TCRbeta repertoire, the TCR libraries were built with molecular barcoding that relied on unique molecular identifiers. TCRdb reprocessing: public reads trimmed at Q25 with fastp, clones called with MiXCR, in-frame beta chains kept. CDR3 protein sequences are deduplicated, and each keeps its most common genes and DNA. Within this sample are almost 500,000 distinct CDR3 sequences, with roughly an eighth of them counted one time only. The ten largest account for 4.5% to 6% of the sample. The source was PBMCs from the stem cell graft donor, collected from the stem cell graft. The source is a human donor who donated a stem cell graft to a child with combined immunodeficiency.

This clonotype came up a few times. The chain couples TRBV7-3 to TRBJ2-1; D is unresolved. Germline V gene sequence: CDR1 SGHTA, CDR2 FQGTGA. This CDR3 contains 13 residues. Trimming shortened V by 3 bases and J by 5 bases, and 8 bases separated the two germline ends. CDR3 DNA sequence: TGTGCCAGCAGCTTTCGTACTAACAATGAGCAGTTCTTC. Its protein product is CASSFRTNNEQFF. Supplemented by reference TRBV7-3 and TRBJ2-1, the full variable domain reads GAGVSQTPSNKVTEKGKYVELRCDPISGHTALYWYRQSLGQGPEFLIYFQGTGAADDSGLPNDRFFAVRPEGSVSTLKIQRTERGDSAVYLCASSFRTNNEQFFGPGTRLTVL.

The V and J genes are TRBV20-1 and TRBJ2-3; 9 nucleotides match TRBD1. Trimming at V came to 6 bases and at J to 3 bases, leaving 7 bases not matched to a gene. The CDR3 totals 14 residues. Germline V gene sequence: CDR1 DFQATT, CDR2 SNEGSKA (reference sequence). For the CDR3, the DNA is TGCAGTGCCGTTAACAGGGGGCGGACAGATACGCAGTATTTT. Its translation: CSAVNRGRTDTQYF.

V and J are TRBV27 and TRBJ2-3, with 10 bases aligning to TRBD2. Germline V gene sequence: CDR1 MNHEY, CDR2 SMNVEV (reference sequence). Trimming took 8 bases from V and 7 from J; bases not matched to a gene: 9. The CDR3 consists of 14 residues. Written as DNA, the CDR3 is TGTGCCAGCGTAGATTTTACTAGCGGGAATACGCAGTATTTT. Its translation: CASVDFTSGNTQYF.

This clonotype was recorded a few times. V is TRBV12-3 or TRBV12-4 and J is TRBJ2-7; 10 bases map to TRBD1. This CDR3 region has 15 residues. After removal of 5 bases from V and 2 bases from J, the junction contained 6 bases not matched to a gene. CDR3 sequence: CASSPIDRGPYEQYF. CDR3 in DNA: TGTGCCAGCAGTCCCATAGACAGGGGGCCCTACGAGCAGTACTTC.

This clonotype was found many times. The chain carries TRBV12-5 and TRBJ2-7; TRBD2 aligns across 7 bases. Trimming at V came to 3 bases and at J to 6 bases, leaving 17 bases not matched to a gene. The CDR3 loop spans 17 amino acids. Germline assignment: CDR1 LGHNT and CDR2 FRNRAP. CDR3 DNA: TGTGCTAGTGGTTTTGTTAAGGGTATCGGCGGGAGCGGCGAGCAGTACTTC. This gives the protein CASGFVKGIGGSGEQYF.

The sample holds a few counts of this clonotype. The gene calls are TRBV5-6 and TRBJ2-3; D unresolved. Trimming cost V 4 bases and J 1 base, with 7 bases left between them. CDR1 SGHDT and CDR2 YYEEEE come from the germline V gene. There are 13 residues in the CDR3. In nucleotides, the CDR3 is TGTGCCAGCAGCATGCTCCGCACAGATACGCAGTATTTT. Translating it yields CASSMLRTDTQYF. Combining the CDR3 with reference TRBV5-6 and TRBJ2-3 gives the whole variable domain DAGVTQSPTHLIKTRGQQVTLRCSPKSGHDTVSWYQQALGQGPQFIFQYYEEEERQRGNFPDRFSGHQFPNYSSELNVNALLLGDSALYLCASSMLRTDTQYFGPGTRLTVL.

This clonotype showed up many times. The J gene is TRBJ2-5, the V gene TRBV12-3 or TRBV12-4; 8 bases fit TRBD1. There are 13 residues in the CDR3. The trim removed 5 bases at V and 7 bases at J, leaving 6 bases unmatched. CDR3 protein: CASSMTGEGTQYF. The CDR3 region has the DNA TGTGCCAGCAGTATGACAGGGGAAGGGACCCAGTACTTC.

This clonotype has at least ten counts. The rearrangement joins TRBV6-5 to TRBJ2-3; D is perhaps TRBD1 (5 bases). The V gene lost 0 bases and the J gene lost 6 bases, with 13 bases spanning the gap. The CDR3 sequence is 15 residues long. Germline V gives CDR1 MNHEY, CDR2 SVGAGI. This CDR3 is CASSYSGPRVDTQYF. The CDR3 bases are TGTGCCAGCAGTTACTCGGGCCCCAGGGTCGATACGCAGTATTTT.

This clonotype was seen at least ten times. The J gene is TRBJ2-1, the V gene TRBV7-9; 7 bases are shared with TRBD1. Germline V gene sequence: CDR1 SEHNR, CDR2 FQNEAQ (reference sequence). The CDR3 consists of 15 residues. The trim removed 4 bases at V and 6 bases at J, leaving 9 bases unmatched. CDR3 sequence: CASSSQGDVGNEQFF. CDR3 nucleotides: TGTGCCAGCAGCTCCCAGGGGGATGTGGGCAATGAGCAGTTCTTC.

For the CDR3, the DNA is TGTGCCACCAGCCCCCCAGGGGGGGACTATGGCTACACCTTC. Protein: CATSPPGGDYGYTF. The chain uses TRBV15 and TRBJ1-2; TRBD1 matches at 7 bases. CDR1 is LNHNV, CDR2 YYDKDF, per germline (reference sequence). The V and J ends lost 5 bases and 3 bases, in that order; junction bases with no gene match: 6. CDR3 size: 14 residues.

This clonotype occurred many times. The chain recombines TRBV5-1 with TRBJ2-7; 10 nucleotides match TRBD1. V lost 0 bases and J lost 5; bases outside the gene matches: 5. The CDR3 length is 15 residues. The germline gives CDR1 SGHRS, CDR2 YFSETQ. CDR3 protein: CASSLVSGTGDEQYF. For the CDR3, the DNA is TGCGCCAGCAGCTTGGTTAGCGGGACAGGGGACGAGCAGTACTTC.

The V call is TRBV5-1, the J call TRBJ2-1; D may be TRBD1 (6 bases). V shed 4 bases and J shed 8 bases, with 19 bases lying between them. Germline V gives CDR1 SGHRS, CDR2 YFSETQ. The CDR3 covers 15 residues. The CDR3 DNA is TGCGCCAGCAGCCCGGAACAGGGCCTTAGGGATGAGCAGTTCTTC. It specifies CASSPEQGLRDEQFF.

This clonotype was detected many times. The gene calls are TRBV25-1 and TRBJ2-3, with TRBD1 matching 9 bases. The CDR3 is made up of 14 amino acids. The V segment lost 5 bases and the J segment 6 bases; nucleotides outside the gene matches: 6. CDR1 and CDR2 (germline): MGHDK, SYGVNS. DNA for the CDR3: TGTGCCAGCAGTTTCACAGGGGGCAGTGATACGCAGTATTTT. This sequence encodes CASSFTGGSDTQYF.

This clonotype was seen ten or more times. The chain has TRBV7-2 and TRBJ2-3; D is perhaps TRBD2 (6 bases). CDR1 and CDR2 (germline): SGHTA, FQGNSA. V gave up 2 bases and J gave up 1 base, with 10 bases separating them. The CDR3 loop spans 15 amino acids. The CDR3 protein is CASSLRASGTDTQYF. CDR3 sequence (DNA): TGTGCCAGCAGCTTAAGGGCTAGCGGCACAGATACGCAGTATTTT.

This clonotype was recorded at least ten times. The chain combines TRBV9 with TRBJ2-7, with 7 bases lining up with TRBD1. Germline CDR1 reads SGDLS; CDR2 reads YYNGEE. V lost 0 bases, J lost 3 bases, and 3 bases stayed unmatched. The CDR3 has 14 amino acids. In nucleotides, the CDR3 is TGTGCCAGCAGCGTAGGTACAGGGGACTACGAGCAGTACTTC. This translates into CASSVGTGDYEQYF.

This clonotype was counted many times. The gene calls are TRBV20-1 and TRBJ2-1; TRBD2 aligns across 7 bases. J lost 7 bases, V lost 8 bases, and 11 bases had no gene match. Germline loops: CDR1 DFQATT, CDR2 SNEGSKA (reference sequence). The CDR3 spans 13 residues. The DNA for the CDR3 is TGCAGTTCGACCTCCACCGGGGGGAATGAGCAGTTCTTC. This encodes CSSTSTGGNEQFF.

This CDR3 reads CASSQRGGAPDTQYF. The CDR3 nucleotides read TGTGCCAGCAGCCAAAGAGGGGGGGCGCCAGATACGCAGTATTTT. The chain has TRBV3-1 and TRBJ2-3, with D perhaps TRBD2 (7 bases). In germline, CDR1 is LGHDT, CDR2 YNNKEL (reference sequence). Trimming shortened V by 2 bases and J by 4 bases, and 13 bases separated the two germline ends. The CDR3 runs 15 residues.

The rearrangement links TRBV4-2 to TRBJ2-5; TRBD2 agrees at 9 bases. J was trimmed by 2 bases and V by 1 base; bases with no gene match: 11. Germline V gene data show CDR1 as LGHNA and CDR2 as YNFKEQ. This CDR3 contains 18 residues. In DNA, the CDR3 is TGTGCCAGCAGCCAAGCTGGGGGTGACCTAGCGGGACAAGAGACCCAGTACTTC. Translated, it gives CASSQAGGDLAGQETQYF.

Only a few counts were recorded for this clonotype. This rearrangement joins TRBV10-3 to TRBJ2-1; D might be TRBD2 (7 bases). This CDR3 region has 14 residues. Trimming left V 10 bases short and J 5 bases short, with 18 bases between. Germline values: CDR1 ENHRY, CDR2 SYGVKD. The CDR3 here is CATIGGALDNEQFF. The CDR3, as DNA: TGTGCCACCATTGGGGGGGCCCTCGACAATGAGCAGTTCTTC.

This clonotype has more than one count but fewer than ten. This rearrangement joins TRBV11-3 to TRBJ2-1; TRBD1 might be the D (6 bases). Germline lookup yields CDR1 SGHNT and CDR2 YENEEA. The V gene lost 5 bases and the J gene lost 0 bases, with 11 bases spanning the gap. The CDR3 loop spans 15 amino acids. The CDR3 bases are TGTGCCAGCAGCCACCGGGACAACTCCTACAATGAGCAGTTCTTC. Amino acids: CASSHRDNSYNEQFF.

The V gene is TRBV2, the J gene TRBJ2-1, with D perhaps matching TRBD1 (5 bases). V was shortened by 4 bases and J by 2 bases, with 12 bases between the two germline ends. The CDR3 loop spans 15 amino acids. Germline lookup yields CDR1 SNHLY and CDR2 FYNNEI. The CDR3 DNA reads TGTGCCAGCAGTGCAAGACAGCCAACCTACAATGAGCAGTTCTTC. This codes for CASSARQPTYNEQFF.

The sample holds a few counts of this clonotype. The rearrangement links TRBV15 to TRBJ2-3; TRBD2 matches at 8 bases. The CDR3 totals 16 residues. The V segment lost 4 bases and the J segment 4 bases; nucleotides outside the gene matches: 10. Per germline, CDR1 LNHNV and CDR2 YYDKDF (reference sequence). The CDR3 loop reads CATSKGTSREADTQYF. The CDR3 DNA is TGTGCCACCAGCAAAGGGACTAGTAGAGAGGCAGATACGCAGTATTTT.

The chain is built from TRBV10-3 and TRBJ2-3; TRBD2 agrees at 9 bases. The trim removed 5 bases at V and 1 base at J, leaving 7 bases unmatched. Germline loops: CDR1 ENHRY, CDR2 SYGVKD. The CDR3 sequence is 16 residues long. This CDR3 reads CAISLAGVRGTDTQYF. For the CDR3, the DNA is TGTGCCATCAGTTTAGCGGGAGTGCGAGGCACAGATACGCAGTATTTT.

This clonotype was detected ten times or more. The chain links TRBV7-2 to TRBJ1-5; D not resolved. The CDR3 has 14 residues. Germline V CDR1 and CDR2: SGHTA, FQGNSA. V lost 3 bases, J lost 0 bases, and 6 bases lay in between. The CDR3, as DNA: TGTGCCAGCAGCTTGAAGGTTAGCAATCAGCCCCAGCATTTT. Translation gives CASSLKVSNQPQHF.